This T cell receptor beta chain derives from a study of cytomegalovirus exposure and HLA in healthy donors. For the study at large: The roughly 700 first-cohort repertoires shared a platform with the roughly 120 validation repertoires, as reported in a later analysis.

About this clone itself: The target antigen is unknown.

The table came from immunoSEQ multiplex PCR; TCRdb's copy has only in-frame clones and leaves some out. This sample has roughly 73,000 clones, with around 94% found just once. Findings and caveats of the study: Reportedly, diagnosis of cytomegalovirus status by the classifier showed high specificity and sensitivity. Most TCR sequences showed up rarely, but some public TCRs showed up in many donors. Subsequent analysis of the 120 or so validation repertoires found a tendency for first-cohort TCR clusters to co-occur.

The sample consisted of PBMCs. The clonotype was recovered from a man aged 18 to 29 in good health and CMV-seropositive.

CDR3 amino acids: CASSMSSGRDTGELFF. The CDR3 coding sequence is TGTGCCAGTAGTATGTCTAGCGGGAGAGACACCGGGGAGCTGTTTTTT. The chain employs TRBV19 and TRBJ2-2; 10 nucleotides align to TRBD2. The CDR3 is 16 amino acids. Germline values: CDR1 LNHDA, CDR2 SQIVND (reference sequence). The V segment lost 3 bases and the J segment 3 bases; nucleotides outside the gene matches: 4.